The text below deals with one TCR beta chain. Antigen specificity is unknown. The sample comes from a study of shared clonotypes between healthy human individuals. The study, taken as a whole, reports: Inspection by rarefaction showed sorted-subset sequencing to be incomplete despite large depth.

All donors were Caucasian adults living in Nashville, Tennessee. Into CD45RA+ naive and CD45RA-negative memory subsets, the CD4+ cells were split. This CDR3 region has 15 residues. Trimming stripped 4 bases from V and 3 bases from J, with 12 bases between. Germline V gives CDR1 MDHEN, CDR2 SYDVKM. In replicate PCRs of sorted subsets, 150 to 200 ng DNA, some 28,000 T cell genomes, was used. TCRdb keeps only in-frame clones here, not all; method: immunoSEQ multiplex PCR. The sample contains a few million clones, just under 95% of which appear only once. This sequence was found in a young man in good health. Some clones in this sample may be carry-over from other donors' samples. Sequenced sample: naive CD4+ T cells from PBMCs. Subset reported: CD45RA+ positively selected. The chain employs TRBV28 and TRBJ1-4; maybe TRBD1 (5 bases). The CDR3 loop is CASSSPGGPNEKLFF. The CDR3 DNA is TGTGCCAGCAGTTCCCCTGGGGGACCTAATGAAAAACTGTTTTTT.